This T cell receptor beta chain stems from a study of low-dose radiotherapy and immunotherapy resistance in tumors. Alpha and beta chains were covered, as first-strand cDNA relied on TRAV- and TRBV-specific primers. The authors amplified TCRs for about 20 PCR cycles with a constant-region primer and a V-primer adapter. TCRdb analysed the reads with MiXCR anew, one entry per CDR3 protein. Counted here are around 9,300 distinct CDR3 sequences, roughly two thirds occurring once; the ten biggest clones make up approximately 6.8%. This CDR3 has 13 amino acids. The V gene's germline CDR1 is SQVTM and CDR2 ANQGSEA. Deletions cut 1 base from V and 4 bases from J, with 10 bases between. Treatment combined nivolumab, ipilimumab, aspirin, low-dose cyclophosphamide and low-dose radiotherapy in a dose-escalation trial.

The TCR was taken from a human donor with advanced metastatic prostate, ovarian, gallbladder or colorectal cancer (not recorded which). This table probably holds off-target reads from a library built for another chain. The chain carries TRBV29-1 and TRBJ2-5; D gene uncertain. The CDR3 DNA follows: TGCAGCGTTGAAGTGATAGGGCGAGAGACCCAGTACTTC. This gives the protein CSVEVIGRETQYF.